Shown below are 14 T cell receptor beta chains from a single sample sequenced in a study of T cell responses to AZD1222 COVID-19 vaccine. Clones were read by immunoSEQ multiplex PCR, and TCRdb kept only the in-frame ones, dropping some. The table records more than 70,000 clones, more than 90% of them present only once. This material consisted of peripheral blood, taken on day 0 of AZD1222 vaccination. The source of these receptors is an adult in good health.

The gene calls are TRBV6-2 or TRBV6-3 and TRBJ2-6, with D unresolved. The CDR3 sequence is 14 residues long. The germline gives CDR1 MNHEY, CDR2 SVGEGT. V gave up 2 bases and J gave up 0 bases, with 2 bases separating them. CDR3 sequence (DNA): TGTGCCAGCAGTTACAACTCTGGGGCCAACGTCCTGACTTTC. It yields the protein CASSYNSGANVLTF.

The chain employs TRBV7-2 and TRBJ2-7, with TRBD1 matching over 8 bases. With V trimmed by 5 bases and J by 3 bases, 9 bases remained unmatched. This CDR3 contains 15 residues. Germline lookup yields CDR1 SGHTA and CDR2 FQGNSA. The CDR3 loop is CASSHTPGQGYEQYF. In nucleotides, the CDR3 is TGTGCCAGCAGCCACACCCCCGGACAGGGCTACGAGCAGTACTTC.

The chain recombines TRBV5-4 with TRBJ1-4; a weak D match, TRBD1 (6 bases). The V end lost 3 bases, the J end lost 8 bases, and 20 bases lay between the germline ends. This CDR3 region has 16 residues. Germline V gives CDR1 SGHNT, CDR2 YYREEE (reference sequence). CDR3 coding DNA: TGTGCCAGCAGCTCATCGGTGGGGACAAGTGGAGAAAAACTGTTTTTT. Its protein is CASSSSVGTSGEKLFF.

This rearrangement joins TRBV6-2 or TRBV6-3 to TRBJ1-5; a weak D match, TRBD1 (5 bases). Germline V gene data show CDR1 as MNHEY and CDR2 as SVGEGT. The CDR3 is 15 residues long. Trimming removed 0 bases from V and 2 bases from J, with 8 bases in between. In DNA form, the CDR3 reads TGTGCCAGCAGTTACTCGTCGGGGGGCAATCAGCCCCAGCATTTT. It is translated as CASSYSSGGNQPQHF.

The rearrangement uses TRBV6-5 and TRBJ2-7, with a possible D match to TRBD1 (5 bases). CDR1 MNHEY and CDR2 SVGAGI come from the germline V gene. Trimming left V 4 bases short and J 4 bases short, with 11 bases between. This CDR3 has 13 residues. DNA for the CDR3: TGTGCCAGCAGTTCTGGGGCTCGGTACGAGCAGTACTTC. Protein product: CASSSGARYEQYF.

V is TRBV12-5 and J is TRBJ1-2, with 10 positions matching TRBD1. Germline trimming cut 5 bases from V and 6 bases from J; bases unmatched to any gene: 3. CDR1 is LGHNT, CDR2 FRNRAP, per germline. The CDR3 has 13 amino acids. The CDR3 bases are TGTGCTAGTGGTCGAGGACAGGGGGATGGCTACACCTTC. Translating gives CASGRGQGDGYTF.

The chain recombines TRBV30 with TRBJ1-2, with D perhaps matching TRBD1 (6 bases). The CDR3 runs 14 residues. Germline CDR1 is GTSNPN and CDR2 is SVGIG (reference sequence). The V end was cut by 3 bases, the J end by 1 base, with 12 bases between. This CDR3 is CAWSKTGFNYGYTF. DNA of the CDR3: TGTGCCTGGAGCAAGACAGGATTTAACTATGGCTACACCTTC.

The V gene is TRBV9, the J gene TRBJ2-7; 8 nucleotides align to TRBD1. Germline assignment: CDR1 SGDLS and CDR2 YYNGEE. J gave up 4 bases and V 4 bases, and 10 bases lay outside the gene matches. The CDR3 has 15 amino acids. In DNA, the CDR3 is TGTGCCAGCAGCCCTCGGTCAGGGGGCGAATACGAGCAGTACTTC. This sequence encodes CASSPRSGGEYEQYF.

The rearrangement uses TRBV9 and TRBJ1-4; D unresolved. There are 14 residues in the CDR3. The V gene's germline CDR1 is SGDLS and CDR2 YYNGEE. The V gene lost 0 bases and the J gene lost 5 bases, with 8 bases spanning the gap. CDR3 in DNA: TGTGCCAGCAGCGTAGAAGGTTTAAATGAAAAACTGTTTTTT. It translates to CASSVEGLNEKLFF.

The rearrangement uses TRBV3-1 (or the pseudogene TRBV3-2) and TRBJ1-1, with D tentatively TRBD1 (6 bases). The V gene's germline CDR1 is LGHDT and CDR2 YNNKEL (reference sequence). V lost 1 base and J lost 5, with 20 bases in between. This CDR3 comprises 17 residues. CDR3 DNA sequence: TGTGCCAGCAGCCAAGGGGGCCTTGGGGGGGCTCAGACTGAAGCTTTCTTT. Translation: CASSQGGLGGAQTEAFF.

The chain uses TRBV6-1 and TRBJ1-2; D unresolved. Germline V gene sequence: CDR1 MNHNS, CDR2 SASEGT. Trimming removed 5 bases at V and 8 bases at J, with 12 bases between. The CDR3 loop spans 12 amino acids. This CDR3 reads CASSPRALGYTF. For the CDR3, the DNA is TGTGCCAGCAGTCCTCGGGCCCTGGGCTACACCTTC.

This clone was counted only a few times. The chain joins TRBV5-1 to TRBJ1-6; D possibly corresponds to TRBD1 (6 bases). V was pared by 5 bases and J by 9 bases, with 15 bases between. This CDR3 contains 14 residues. Germline values: CDR1 SGHRS, CDR2 YFSETQ. CDR3 loop: CASRVQGSSSPLHF. The CDR3 bases are TGCGCCAGCAGGGTACAGGGAAGTAGTTCACCCCTCCACTTT.

J is TRBJ2-3 and V is TRBV5-6; 9 nucleotides align to TRBD1. Germline CDR1 is SGHDT and CDR2 is YYEEEE. CDR3 length equals 15 residues. Unmatched junction bases numbered 6, after V lost 1 base and J lost 6 bases. The DNA for the CDR3 is TGTGCCAGCAGCTTGTCCCGGGACAGGGTTGATACGCAGTATTTT. It codes for CASSLSRDRVDTQYF.

The chain carries TRBV3-1 (or the pseudogene TRBV3-2) and TRBJ1-2, with D possibly TRBD1 on 6 matching bases. CDR1 and CDR2 (germline): LGHDT, YNNKEL (reference sequence). This CDR3 comprises 16 residues. Trimming removed 1 base from V and 2 bases from J, with 14 bases in between. As DNA, the CDR3 is TGTGCCAGCAGCCAAGGTCAAGGGGGGGTAAACTATGGCTACACCTTC. It is translated as CASSQGQGGVNYGYTF.